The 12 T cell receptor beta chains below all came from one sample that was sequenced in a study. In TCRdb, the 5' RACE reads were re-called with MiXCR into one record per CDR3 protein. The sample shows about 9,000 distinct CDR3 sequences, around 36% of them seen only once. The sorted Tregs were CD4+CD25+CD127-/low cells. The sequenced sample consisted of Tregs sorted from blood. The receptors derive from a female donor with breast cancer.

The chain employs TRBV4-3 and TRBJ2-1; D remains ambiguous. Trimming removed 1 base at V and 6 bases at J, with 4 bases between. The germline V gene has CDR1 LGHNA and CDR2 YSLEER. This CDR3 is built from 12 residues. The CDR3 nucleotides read TGCGCCAGCAGCCAAGTCTCCAATGAGCAGTTCTTC. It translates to CASSQVSNEQFF.

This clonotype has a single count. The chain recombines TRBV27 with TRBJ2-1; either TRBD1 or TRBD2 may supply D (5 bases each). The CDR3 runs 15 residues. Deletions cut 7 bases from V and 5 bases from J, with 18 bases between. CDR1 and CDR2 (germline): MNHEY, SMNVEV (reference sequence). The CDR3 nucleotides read TGTGCCAGCACCGAGGGCAGGTGGGGCCACAATGAGCAGTTCTTC. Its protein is CASTEGRWGHNEQFF.

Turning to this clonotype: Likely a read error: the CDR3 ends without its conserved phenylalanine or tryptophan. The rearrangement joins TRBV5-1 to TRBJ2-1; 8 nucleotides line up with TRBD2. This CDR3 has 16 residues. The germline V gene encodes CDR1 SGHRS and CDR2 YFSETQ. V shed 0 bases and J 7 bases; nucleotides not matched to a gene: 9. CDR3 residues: CASSLVGGRITNEQFS. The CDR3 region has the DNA TGCGCCAGCAGCTTGGTTGGCGGGAGGATAACAAATGAGCAGTTCTCC.

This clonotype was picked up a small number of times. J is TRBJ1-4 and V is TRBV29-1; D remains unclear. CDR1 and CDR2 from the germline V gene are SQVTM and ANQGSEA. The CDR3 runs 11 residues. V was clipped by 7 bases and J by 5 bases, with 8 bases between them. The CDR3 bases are TGCAGCGGGAGCCGGAATGAAAAACTGTTTTTT. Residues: CSGSRNEKLFF.

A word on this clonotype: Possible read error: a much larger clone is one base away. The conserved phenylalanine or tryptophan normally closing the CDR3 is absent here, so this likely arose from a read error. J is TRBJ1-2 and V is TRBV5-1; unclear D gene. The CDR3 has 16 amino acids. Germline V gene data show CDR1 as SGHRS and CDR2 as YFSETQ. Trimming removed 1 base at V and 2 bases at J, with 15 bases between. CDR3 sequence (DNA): TGCGCCAGCAGCTTGAGTTCCCCCGCCCTGAACTATGGCTACACCTAC. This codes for CASSLSSPALNYGYTY.

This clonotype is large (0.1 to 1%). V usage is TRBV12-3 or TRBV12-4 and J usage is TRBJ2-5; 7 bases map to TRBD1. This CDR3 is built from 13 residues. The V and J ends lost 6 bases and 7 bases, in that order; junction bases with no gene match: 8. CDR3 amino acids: CASRRTGVGTQYF. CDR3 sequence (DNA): TGTGCCAGCAGAAGGACAGGCGTTGGGACCCAGTACTTC.

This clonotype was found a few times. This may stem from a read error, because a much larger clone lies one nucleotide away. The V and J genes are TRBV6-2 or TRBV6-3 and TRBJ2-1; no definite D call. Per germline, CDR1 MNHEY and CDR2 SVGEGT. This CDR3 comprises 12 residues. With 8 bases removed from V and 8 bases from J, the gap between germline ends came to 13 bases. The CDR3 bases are TGTGCCAGCGGGTCTAGGGCATATGAGCAGTTCTTC. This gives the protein CASGSRAYEQFF.

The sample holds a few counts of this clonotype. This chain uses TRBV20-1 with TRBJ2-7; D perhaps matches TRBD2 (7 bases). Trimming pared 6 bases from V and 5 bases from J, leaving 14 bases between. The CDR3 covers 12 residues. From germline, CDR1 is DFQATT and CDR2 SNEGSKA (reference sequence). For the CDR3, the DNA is TGCAGTGCAGGGGGGGATAGTAACGAGCAGTACTTC. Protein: CSAGGDSNEQYF.

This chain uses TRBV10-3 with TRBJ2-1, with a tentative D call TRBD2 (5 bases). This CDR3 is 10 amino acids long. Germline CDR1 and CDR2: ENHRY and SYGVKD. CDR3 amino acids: CASGNNEQFF. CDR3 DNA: TGTGCATCCGGGAACAATGAGCAGTTCTTC.

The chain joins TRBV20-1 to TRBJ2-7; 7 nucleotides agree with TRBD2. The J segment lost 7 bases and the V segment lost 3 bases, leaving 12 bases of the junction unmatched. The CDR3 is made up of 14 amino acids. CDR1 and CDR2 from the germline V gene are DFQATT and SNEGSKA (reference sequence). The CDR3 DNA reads TGCAGTGCTAGTCTCGGGGAGGGCCTTCAGGAGCAGTACTTC. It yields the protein CSASLGEGLQEQYF.

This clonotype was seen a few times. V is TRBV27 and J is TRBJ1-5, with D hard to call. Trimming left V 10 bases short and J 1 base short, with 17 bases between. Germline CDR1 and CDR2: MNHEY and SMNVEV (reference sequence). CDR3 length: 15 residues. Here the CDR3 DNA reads TGTGCCACGGGCGGAGGGCTAAGGAGCAATCAGCCCCAGCATTTT. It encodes CATGGGLRSNQPQHF.

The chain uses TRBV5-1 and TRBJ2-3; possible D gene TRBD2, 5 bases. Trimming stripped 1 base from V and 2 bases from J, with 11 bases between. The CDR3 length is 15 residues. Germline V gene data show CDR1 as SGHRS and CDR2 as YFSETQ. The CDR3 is CASSLYSGNTDTQYF. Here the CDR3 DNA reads TGCGCCAGCAGCTTGTATTCGGGAAACACAGATACGCAGTATTTT.